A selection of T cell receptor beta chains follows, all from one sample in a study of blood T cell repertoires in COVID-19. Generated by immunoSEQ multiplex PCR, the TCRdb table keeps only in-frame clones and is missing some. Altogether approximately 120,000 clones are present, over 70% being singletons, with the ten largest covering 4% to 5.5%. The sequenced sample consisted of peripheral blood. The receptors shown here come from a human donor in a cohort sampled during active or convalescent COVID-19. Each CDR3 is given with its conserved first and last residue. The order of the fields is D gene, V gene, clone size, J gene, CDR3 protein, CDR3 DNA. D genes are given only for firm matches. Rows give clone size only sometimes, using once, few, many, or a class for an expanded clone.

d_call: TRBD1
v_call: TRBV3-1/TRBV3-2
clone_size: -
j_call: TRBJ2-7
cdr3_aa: CASSPRTGGIYEQYF
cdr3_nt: TGTGCCAGCAGCCCTAGGACAGGGGGCATCTACGAGCAGTACTTC

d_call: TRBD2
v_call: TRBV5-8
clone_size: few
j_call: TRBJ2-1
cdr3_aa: CASSLWTSGSNNEQFF
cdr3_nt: TGTGCCAGCAGCCTATGGACTAGCGGATCCAACAATGAGCAGTTCTTC

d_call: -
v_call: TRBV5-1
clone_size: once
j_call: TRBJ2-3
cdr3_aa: CASSPPRGTDTQYF
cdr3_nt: TGCGCCAGCAGCCCTCCTAGGGGAACAGATACGCAGTATTTT

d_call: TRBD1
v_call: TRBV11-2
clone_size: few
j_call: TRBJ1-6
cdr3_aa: CASSAWTGQNSPLHF
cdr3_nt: TGTGCCAGCAGCGCCTGGACAGGGCAGAATTCACCCCTCCACTTT

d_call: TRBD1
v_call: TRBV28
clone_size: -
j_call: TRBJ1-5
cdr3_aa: CASRYGTGPAYSNQPQHF
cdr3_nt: TGTGCCAGCAGATATGGGACAGGGCCGGCATATAGCAATCAGCCCCAGCATTTT

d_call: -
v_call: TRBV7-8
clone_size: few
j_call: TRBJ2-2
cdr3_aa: CASSPVRDHLWGGTGELFF
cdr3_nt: TGTGCCAGCAGCCCGGTCCGGGACCACCTCTGGGGAGGAACCGGGGAGCTGTTTTTT

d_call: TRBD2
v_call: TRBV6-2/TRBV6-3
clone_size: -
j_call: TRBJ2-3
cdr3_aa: CASSRRTSTSTDTQYF
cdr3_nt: TGTGCCAGCAGTCGACGGACTAGCACCTCCACAGATACGCAGTATTTT

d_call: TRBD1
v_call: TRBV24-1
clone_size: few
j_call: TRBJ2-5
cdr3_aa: CATRGTGDQETQYF
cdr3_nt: TGTGCCACCCGGGGGACAGGAGACCAAGAGACCCAGTACTTC

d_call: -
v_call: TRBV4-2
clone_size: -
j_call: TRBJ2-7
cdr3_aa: CASSQDWAGYYEQYF
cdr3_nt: TGTGCCAGCAGCCAAGATTGGGCAGGGTACTACGAGCAGTACTTC

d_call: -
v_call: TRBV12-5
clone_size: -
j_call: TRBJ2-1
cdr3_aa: CASGSLLPSYNEQFF
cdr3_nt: TGTGCTAGTGGTTCCTTACTCCCCTCCTACAATGAGCAGTTCTTC

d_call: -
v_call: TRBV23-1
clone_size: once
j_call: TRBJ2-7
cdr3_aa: CASSQGRYYEQYF
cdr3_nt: TGCGCCAGCAGTCAAGGCAGATACTACGAGCAGTACTTC

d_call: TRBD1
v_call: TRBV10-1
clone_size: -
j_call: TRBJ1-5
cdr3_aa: CASSRILGQGISSQGYSNQPQHF
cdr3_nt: TGCGCCAGCAGCAGAATTTTGGGACAGGGGATTTCCTCGCAAGGTTATAGCAATCAGCCCCAGCATTTT

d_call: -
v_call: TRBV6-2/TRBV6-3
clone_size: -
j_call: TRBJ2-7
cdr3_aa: CASSYSDPVFEQYF
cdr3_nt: TGTGCCAGCAGTTACAGCGACCCGGTGTTCGAGCAGTACTTC

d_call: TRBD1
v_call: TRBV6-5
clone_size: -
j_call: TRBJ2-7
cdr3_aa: CASGTGAREQYF
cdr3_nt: TGTGCCAGCGGGACAGGGGCGCGCGAGCAGTACTTC

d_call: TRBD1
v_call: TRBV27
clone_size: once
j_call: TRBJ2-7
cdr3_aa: CASSPNYRGLNEQYF
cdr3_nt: TGTGCCAGCAGCCCTAACTACAGGGGGCTTAACGAGCAGTACTTC

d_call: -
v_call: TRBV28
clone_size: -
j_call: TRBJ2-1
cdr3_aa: CASSGWRGTYNEQFF
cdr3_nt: TGTGCCAGCAGCGGATGGAGAGGGACCTACAATGAGCAGTTCTTC

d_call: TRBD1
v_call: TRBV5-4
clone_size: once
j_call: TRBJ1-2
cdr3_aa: CASRGATGSDGYTF
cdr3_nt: TGTGCCAGCAGGGGCGCGACAGGGAGTGATGGCTACACCTTC

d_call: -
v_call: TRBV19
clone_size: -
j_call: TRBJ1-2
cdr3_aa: CASSPRDKGYGYTF
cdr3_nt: TGTGCCAGTAGTCCAAGGGACAAGGGCTATGGCTACACCTTC

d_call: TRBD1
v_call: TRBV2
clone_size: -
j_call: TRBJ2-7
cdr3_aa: CASSDRDRVVWF
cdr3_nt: TGTGCCAGCAGCGACCGGGACAGGGTAGTGTGGTTC

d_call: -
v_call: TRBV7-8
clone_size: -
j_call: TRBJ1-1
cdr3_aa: CASSLRGTEAFF
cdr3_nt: TGTGCCAGCAGCCTAAGGGGCACTGAAGCTTTCTTT

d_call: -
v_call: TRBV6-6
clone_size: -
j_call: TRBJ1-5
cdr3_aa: CASSYPGFSNQPQHF
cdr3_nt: TGTGCCAGCAGTTACCCCGGGTTTAGCAATCAGCCCCAGCATTTT

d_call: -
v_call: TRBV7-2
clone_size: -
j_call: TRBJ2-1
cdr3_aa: CASSLSAVPGNEQFF
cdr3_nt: TGTGCCAGCAGCTTATCAGCGGTGCCAGGCAATGAGCAGTTCTTC

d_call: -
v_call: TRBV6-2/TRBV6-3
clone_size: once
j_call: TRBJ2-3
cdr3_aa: CASSSSWDTQYF
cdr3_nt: TGTGCCAGCAGTTCGAGCTGGGATACGCAGTATTTT

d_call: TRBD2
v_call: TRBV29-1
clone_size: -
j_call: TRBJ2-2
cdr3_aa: CRVGRGGVWTGELFF
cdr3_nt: TGCCGCGTTGGACGCGGGGGGGTATGGACCGGGGAGCTGTTTTTT

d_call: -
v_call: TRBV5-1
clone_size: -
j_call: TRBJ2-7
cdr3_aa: CASSLGWTGTEGNRYF
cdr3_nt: TGCGCCAGCAGCTTGGGATGGACCGGGACTGAGGGAAATCGGTACTTC

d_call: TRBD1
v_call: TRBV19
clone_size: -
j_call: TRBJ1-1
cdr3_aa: CASSLGTGGNTEAFF
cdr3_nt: TGTGCCAGTAGTCTGGGGACAGGGGGAAACACTGAAGCTTTCTTT

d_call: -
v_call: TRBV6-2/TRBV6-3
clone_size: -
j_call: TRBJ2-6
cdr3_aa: CASSDRPSGANVLTF
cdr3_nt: TGTGCCAGCAGTGACAGGCCTTCTGGGGCCAACGTCCTGACTTTC

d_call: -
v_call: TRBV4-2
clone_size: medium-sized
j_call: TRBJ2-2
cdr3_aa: CASSQEFWGGPVAGELFF
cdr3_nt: TGTGCCAGCAGCCAAGAGTTCTGGGGGGGCCCTGTGGCCGGGGAGCTGTTTTTT

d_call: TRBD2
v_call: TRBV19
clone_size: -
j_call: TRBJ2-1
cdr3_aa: CATKEQGLAPYNEQFF
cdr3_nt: TGTGCCACAAAAGAGCAAGGACTAGCGCCCTACAATGAGCAGTTCTTC

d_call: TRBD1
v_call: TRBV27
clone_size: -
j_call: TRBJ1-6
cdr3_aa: CASSTGVTYNSPLHF
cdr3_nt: TGTGCCAGCAGTACAGGGGTAACTTATAATTCACCCCTCCACTTT

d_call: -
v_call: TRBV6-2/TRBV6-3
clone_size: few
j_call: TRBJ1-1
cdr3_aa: CASSYSTSGWSNTEAFF
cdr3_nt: TGTGCCAGCAGTTACTCGACTTCCGGATGGTCGAACACTGAAGCTTTCTTT

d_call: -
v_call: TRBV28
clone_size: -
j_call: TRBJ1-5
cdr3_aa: CASSFGQGGNQPQHF
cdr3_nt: TGTGCCAGCAGTTTTGGGCAGGGAGGTAATCAGCCCCAGCATTTT

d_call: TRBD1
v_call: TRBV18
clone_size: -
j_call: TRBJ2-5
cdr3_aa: CASSPDRVTRETQYF
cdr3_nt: TGTGCCAGCTCACCGGACAGGGTGACAAGGGAGACCCAGTACTTC

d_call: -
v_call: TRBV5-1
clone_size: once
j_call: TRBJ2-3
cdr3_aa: CASSSGNTDTQYF
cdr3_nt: TGCGCCAGCAGCTCTGGCAACACAGATACGCAGTATTTT

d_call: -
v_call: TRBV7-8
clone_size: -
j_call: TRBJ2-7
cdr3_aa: CASRPATGTYEQYF
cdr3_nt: TGTGCCAGCAGACCCGCCACAGGAACCTACGAGCAGTACTTC

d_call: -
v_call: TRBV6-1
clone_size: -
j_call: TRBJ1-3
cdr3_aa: CASSDPTRATLTGNTIYF
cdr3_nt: TGTGCCAGCAGTGACCCTACTAGGGCCACCCTCACTGGAAACACCATATATTTT

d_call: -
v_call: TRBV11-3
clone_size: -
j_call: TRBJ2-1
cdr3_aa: CASSFTRLDSYNEQFF
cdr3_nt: TGTGCCAGCAGCTTCACGCGCCTCGACAGTTACAATGAGCAGTTCTTC

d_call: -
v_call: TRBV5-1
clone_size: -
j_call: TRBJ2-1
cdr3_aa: CASSFIGGPNYNEQFF
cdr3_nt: TGCGCCAGCAGTTTCATAGGGGGTCCCAACTACAATGAGCAGTTCTTC